The clone carrying this TCR beta chain was picked up one time. This sample is part of a study of blood T cell repertoires in COVID-19. Only in-frame clones appear in the TCRdb table, and some are missing; sequencing was by immunoSEQ multiplex PCR. The sample lists some 190,000 clones, 82% occurring once. Trimming pared 3 bases from V and 7 bases from J, leaving 12 bases between. The CDR3 contains 13 residues. Germline-derived CDR1 and CDR2 are LGHDT and YNNKEL (reference sequence). Sequenced input: peripheral blood. The V and J genes are TRBV3-1 (or the pseudogene TRBV3-2) and TRBJ1-1, with D possibly TRBD1 on 6 matching bases. The sequence came from a woman aged 60-70 years with COVID-19, enrolled during active disease. This CDR3 is CASSQGAPIEAFF. CDR3 nucleotide sequence: TGTGCCAGCAGCCAGGGGGCGCCCATTGAAGCTTTCTTT.